This T cell receptor beta chain comes out of a study of neurological immune-mediated disorders. Findings and limits, study-wide: Among expanded clones, no CDR3 amino acid sequences were shared across subjects, a pattern suggesting private repertoires in all groups.

The authors produced cDNA by 5'RACE using 10-nucleotide random UMIs. MiXCR was run by TCRdb on the 5' RACE reads, yielding one entry per CDR3 protein. This sample has around 97,000 distinct CDR3 sequences, with 10% to 12% found just once. Time point noted: longitudinal time-point 3. On this clonotype: Its antigen is unknown.

Sample: PBMCs. This receptor was obtained from a female donor with HTLV-1-associated myelopathy (HAM/TSP).

The CDR3 DNA follows: TGCAGTGCTAGAGATACCCTAGCGGAAAACACCTACGAGCAGTACTTC. Protein sequence: CSARDTLAENTYEQYF. The chain carries TRBV20-1 and TRBJ2-7, with 7 bases matching TRBD2. Germline V CDR1 and CDR2: DFQATT, SNEGSKA (reference sequence). This CDR3 is built from 16 residues. V shed 0 bases, J shed 2 bases, and the junction held 10 bases outside the gene matches.